Shown below are 17 T cell receptor beta chains from a single sample sequenced in a study of T-cell reconstitution after alpha-beta-depleted transplantation in children. Using unique molecular identifiers, the investigators prepared the TCRbeta library. TCRdb fed the PCR reads into MiXCR, producing one record per CDR3 protein. The table includes 190,000 or so distinct CDR3 sequences, about 6.3% detected once. The sample here was PBMCs from the stem cell graft donor, taken from the stem cell graft. The origin of the receptors is a human donor who donated a stem cell graft to a child with Wiskott-Aldrich syndrome.

This clonotype was seen at least ten times. The chain is built from TRBV10-3 and TRBJ2-5; D possibly corresponds to TRBD2 (5 bases). The CDR3 extends over 12 amino acids. The germline V gene has CDR1 ENHRY and CDR2 SYGVKD. V lost 6 bases to trimming and J lost 5 bases, with 10 bases between them. CDR3 sequence: CAISGLSETQYF. CDR3 bases: TGTGCCATCAGCGGACTGAGTGAGACCCAGTACTTC.

The J gene is TRBJ1-1, the V gene TRBV6-5; perhaps TRBD1 as D (5 bases). With 2 bases removed from V and 2 bases from J, the gap between germline ends came to 9 bases. The CDR3 runs 14 residues. Germline CDR1 MNHEY, CDR2 SVGAGI. CDR3 sequence (DNA): TGTGCCAGCAGTTACGGGGGGGAAAACACTGAAGCTTTCTTT. This encodes CASSYGGENTEAFF.

This clonotype was seen repeatedly, ten times or more. The rearrangement uses TRBV20-1 and TRBJ1-2, with 7 bases identical to TRBD1. Looked up from germline, CDR1 is DFQATT and CDR2 is SNEGSKA (reference sequence). Trimming cost V 4 bases and J 3 bases; bases outside gene matches: 8. The CDR3 length is 14 residues. The CDR3 DNA reads TGCAGTGCTACAAAGACAGGGTTAGACTATGGCTACACCTTC. Its protein product is CSATKTGLDYGYTF.

This clonotype was seen more than once but under ten times. The gene calls are TRBV19 and TRBJ1-2; a possible D gene is TRBD1 (6 bases). V was cut by 4 bases and J by 1 base, with 7 bases left in between. The CDR3 length is 13 residues. Germline assignment: CDR1 LNHDA and CDR2 SQIVND (reference sequence). This CDR3 reads CASSTQGNYGYTF. The CDR3 DNA sequence: TGTGCCAGTAGTACACAGGGTAACTATGGCTACACCTTC.

This clonotype was picked up many times. This sequence joins TRBV24-1 and TRBJ2-2, with a tentative D call TRBD1 (5 bases). Germline values: CDR1 KGHDR, CDR2 SFDVKD. V lost 6 bases to trimming and J lost 3 bases, with 13 bases between them. This CDR3 has 15 amino acids. The CDR3 coding sequence is TGTGCCACCAGTAGCCAGGGTAGGGACACCGGGGAGCTGTTTTTT. It yields the protein CATSSQGRDTGELFF.

This clonotype was seen a few times. The rearrangement joins TRBV25-1 to TRBJ2-2; D call uncertain. Germline CDR1 MGHDK, CDR2 SYGVNS. V gave up 6 bases and J gave up 4 bases, with 15 bases separating them. This CDR3 region has 15 residues. CDR3 loop: CASSGYGSGTGELFF. The CDR3, as DNA: TGTGCCAGCAGCGGATATGGGTCGGGCACCGGGGAGCTGTTTTTT.

This clonotype was counted ten times or more. V and J are TRBV5-1 and TRBJ2-5; 8 nucleotides align to TRBD1. This CDR3 contains 15 residues. CDR1 and CDR2 from the germline V gene are SGHRS and YFSETQ. V was pared by 3 bases and J by 2 bases, with 6 bases of the junction left unmatched. CDR3 sequence reads: CASSYDGTGQETQYF. CDR3 in DNA: TGCGCCAGCAGCTATGATGGGACAGGACAAGAGACCCAGTACTTC.

This clonotype was counted many times. The CDR3, as DNA: TGTGCCAGCAGTCACCCACAGGGGATCGCTAATGAAAAACTGTTTTTT. It encodes CASSHPQGIANEKLFF. This chain joins TRBV12-3 or TRBV12-4 and TRBJ1-4, with 7 positions matching TRBD1. CDR3 length equals 16 residues. The V segment lost 5 bases and the J segment 3 bases; nucleotides outside the gene matches: 9.

The rearrangement links TRBV20-1 to TRBJ2-5; perhaps TRBD1 as D (5 bases). CDR3 size: 14 residues. Trimming took 3 bases from V and 5 from J, leaving 16 bases between them. Germline V lookup: CDR1 DFQATT, CDR2 SNEGSKA (reference sequence). The CDR3 loop is CSARPPAGWETQYF. The CDR3 DNA is TGCAGTGCTAGGCCCCCGGCAGGGTGGGAGACCCAGTACTTC.

The V gene is TRBV7-9, the J gene TRBJ2-1; D possibly uses TRBD1 or TRBD2 (5 bases each). V lost 5 bases and J lost 0, with 14 bases in between. Germline CDR1 SEHNR, CDR2 FQNEAQ (reference sequence). The CDR3 contains 16 residues. The CDR3 DNA sequence: TGTGCCAGCAGCCCCCGGGGCCCACGCTCCTACAATGAGCAGTTCTTC. This sequence encodes CASSPRGPRSYNEQFF.

This clonotype occurred many times. The J gene is TRBJ2-7, the V gene TRBV12-3 or TRBV12-4, with D perhaps being TRBD1 or TRBD2 (6 bases each). Between the trimmed V and J ends, which lost 1 base and 5 bases, there was a span of 15 bases. The CDR3 has 15 residues. The chain's CDR3 is CASSLVSRRGDEQYF. CDR3 in DNA: TGTGCCAGCAGTTTAGTGAGTCGGAGGGGGGACGAGCAGTACTTC.

This clonotype was detected only a few times. V is TRBV2 and J is TRBJ2-7; D is ambiguous. Looked up from germline, CDR1 is SNHLY and CDR2 is FYNNEI. CDR3 size: 13 residues. V lost 8 bases to trimming and J lost 3 bases, with 14 bases between them. CDR3 coding DNA: TGTGCCAGCCGAGGACGGATCAACTACGAGCAGTACTTC. It specifies CASRGRINYEQYF.

Many counts were recorded for this clonotype. This chain joins TRBV5-1 and TRBJ2-1, with 7 positions matching TRBD2. V was pared by 1 base and J by 5 bases, with 3 bases of the junction left unmatched. Germline V gene sequence: CDR1 SGHRS, CDR2 YFSETQ. The CDR3 contains 14 residues. CDR3 protein: CASSLPSGDNEQFF. CDR3 DNA sequence: TGCGCCAGCAGCTTGCCTAGCGGAGACAATGAGCAGTTCTTC.

This clonotype appeared a few times. This rearrangement joins TRBV18 to TRBJ1-1; D remains unclear. This CDR3 comprises 14 residues. Trimming pared 2 bases from V and 1 base from J, leaving 8 bases between. Germline lookup yields CDR1 KGHSH and CDR2 LQKENI. In nucleotides, the CDR3 is TGTGCCAGCTCACCAACGGACGGGAACACTGAAGCTTTCTTT. Translating it yields CASSPTDGNTEAFF.

This clonotype was seen only a few times. The rearrangement links TRBV6-2 or TRBV6-3 to TRBJ1-1; D possibly corresponds to TRBD1 (6 bases). The CDR3 extends over 14 amino acids. CDR1 is MNHEY and CDR2 is SVGEGT in the germline V gene. V was shortened by 2 bases and J by 1 base, with 8 bases between the two germline ends. In DNA form, the CDR3 reads TGTGCCAGCAGTTACAACAGGGAGAACACTGAAGCTTTCTTT. This sequence encodes CASSYNRENTEAFF.

This clonotype was counted at least ten times. The V and J genes are TRBV6-6 and TRBJ2-5; D remains unclear. V gave up 2 bases and J gave up 1 base, with 11 bases separating them. Germline V gives CDR1 MNHNY, CDR2 SVGAGI (reference sequence). The CDR3 totals 15 residues. CDR3 in amino acids: CASSYRGPVQETQYF. CDR3 nucleotides: TGTGCCAGCAGTTACCGCGGACCGGTCCAAGAGACCCAGTACTTC.

This clonotype has ten or more counts. The chain carries TRBV6-1 and TRBJ1-3; no reliable D call. The CDR3 consists of 13 residues. Trimming left V 5 bases short and J 5 bases short, with 10 bases between. Germline V lookup: CDR1 MNHNS, CDR2 SASEGT. This CDR3 reads CASSRSSRNTIYF. In DNA form, the CDR3 reads TGTGCCAGCAGTCGAAGCAGCCGAAACACCATATATTTT.